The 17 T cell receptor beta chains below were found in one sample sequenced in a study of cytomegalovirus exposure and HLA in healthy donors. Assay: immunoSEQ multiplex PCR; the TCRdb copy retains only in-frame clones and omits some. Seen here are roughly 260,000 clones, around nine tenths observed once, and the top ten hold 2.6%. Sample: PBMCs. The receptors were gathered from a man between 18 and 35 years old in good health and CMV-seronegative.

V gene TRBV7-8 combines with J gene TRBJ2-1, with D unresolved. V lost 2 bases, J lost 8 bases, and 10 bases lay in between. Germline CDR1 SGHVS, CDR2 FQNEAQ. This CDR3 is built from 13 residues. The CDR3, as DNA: TGTGCCAGCAGCTTATCTCAGGCGTATGAGCAGTTCTTC. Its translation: CASSLSQAYEQFF.

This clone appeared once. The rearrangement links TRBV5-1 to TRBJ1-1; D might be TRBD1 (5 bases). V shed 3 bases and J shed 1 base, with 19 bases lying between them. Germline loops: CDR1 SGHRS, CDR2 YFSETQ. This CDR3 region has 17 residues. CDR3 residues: CASSSQPGLTGNTEAFF. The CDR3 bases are TGCGCCAGCAGCTCCCAGCCGGGTTTAACAGGGAACACTGAAGCTTTCTTT.

DNA of the CDR3: TGTGCCAGCAGCTTGGTGGCAACCAATGGCTACACCTTC. Encoded protein: CASSLVATNGYTF. V and J are TRBV5-4 and TRBJ1-2; D ambiguous. The CDR3 sequence is 13 residues long. Germline CDR1 and CDR2: SGHNT and YYREEE (reference sequence). V lost 0 bases and J 6 bases, leaving 9 bases between the germline ends.

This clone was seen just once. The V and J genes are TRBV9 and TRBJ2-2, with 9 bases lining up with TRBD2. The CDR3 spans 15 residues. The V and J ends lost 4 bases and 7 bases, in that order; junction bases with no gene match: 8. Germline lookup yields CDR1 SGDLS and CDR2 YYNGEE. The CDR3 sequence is CASSFSGRGGGELFF. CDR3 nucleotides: TGTGCCAGCAGCTTTAGCGGGAGAGGGGGCGGGGAGCTGTTTTTT.

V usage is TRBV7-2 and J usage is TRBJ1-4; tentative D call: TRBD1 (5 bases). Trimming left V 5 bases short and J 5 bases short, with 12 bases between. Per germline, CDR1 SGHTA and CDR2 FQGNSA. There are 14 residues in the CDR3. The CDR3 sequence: CASSIDSQNEKLFF. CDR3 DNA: TGTGCCAGCAGCATAGACAGTCAGAATGAAAAACTGTTTTTT.

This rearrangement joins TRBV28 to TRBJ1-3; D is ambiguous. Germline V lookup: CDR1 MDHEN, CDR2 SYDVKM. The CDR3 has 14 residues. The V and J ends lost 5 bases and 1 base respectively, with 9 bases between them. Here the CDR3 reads CASSQGSSGNTIYF. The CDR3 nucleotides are TGTGCCAGCAGTCAAGGGAGTTCTGGAAACACCATATATTTT.

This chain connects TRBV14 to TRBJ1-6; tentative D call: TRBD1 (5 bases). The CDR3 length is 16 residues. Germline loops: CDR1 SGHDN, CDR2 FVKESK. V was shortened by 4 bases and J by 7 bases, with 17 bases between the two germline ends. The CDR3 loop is CASSRDPRGFNSPLHF. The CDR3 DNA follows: TGTGCCAGCAGCCGGGACCCTCGGGGGTTCAATTCACCCCTCCACTTT.

The CDR3 region is CASSHGGRGTQYF. CDR3 in DNA: TGTGCCAGCAGTCACGGGGGGCGAGGGACCCAGTACTTC. V gene TRBV11-2 combines with J gene TRBJ2-5, with a possible D match to TRBD2 (7 bases). Germline V lookup: CDR1 SGHAT, CDR2 FQNNGV. V was clipped by 6 bases and J by 7 bases, with 15 bases between them. This CDR3 comprises 13 residues.

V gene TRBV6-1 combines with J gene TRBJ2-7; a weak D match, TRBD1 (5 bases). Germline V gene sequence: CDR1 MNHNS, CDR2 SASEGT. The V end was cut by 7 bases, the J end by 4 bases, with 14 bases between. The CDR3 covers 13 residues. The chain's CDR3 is CASTYLGVYEQYF. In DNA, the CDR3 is TGTGCCAGCACTTATTTAGGGGTTTACGAGCAGTACTTC.

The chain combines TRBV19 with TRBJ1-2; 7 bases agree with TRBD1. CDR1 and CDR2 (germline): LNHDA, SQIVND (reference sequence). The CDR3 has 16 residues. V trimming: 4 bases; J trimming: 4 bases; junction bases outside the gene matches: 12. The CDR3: CASSTGLTGLGYGYTF. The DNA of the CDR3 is TGTGCCAGTAGTACCGGTTTGACAGGGTTGGGCTATGGCTACACCTTC.

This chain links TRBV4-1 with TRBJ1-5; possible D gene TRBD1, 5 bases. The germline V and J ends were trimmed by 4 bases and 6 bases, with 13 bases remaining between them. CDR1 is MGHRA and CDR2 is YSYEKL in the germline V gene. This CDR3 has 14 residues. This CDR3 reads CASSPQQVSQPQHF. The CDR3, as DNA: TGCGCCAGCAGCCCCCAACAGGTCAGTCAGCCCCAGCATTTT.

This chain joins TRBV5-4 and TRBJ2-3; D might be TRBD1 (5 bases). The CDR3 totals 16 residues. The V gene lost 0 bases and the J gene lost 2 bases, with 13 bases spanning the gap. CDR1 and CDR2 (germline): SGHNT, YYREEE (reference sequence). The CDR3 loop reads CASSLVLGAITDTQYF. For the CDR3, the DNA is TGTGCCAGCAGCTTGGTCTTAGGGGCTATCACAGATACGCAGTATTTT.

The CDR3 spells CASIEAGQETQYF. The CDR3 DNA sequence: TGCGCCAGCATAGAAGCGGGACAAGAGACCCAGTACTTC. This sequence joins TRBV10-2 and TRBJ2-5; 7 bases map to TRBD2. This CDR3 is built from 13 residues. V dropped 7 bases and J dropped 2; count of bases not matched to a gene: 4. Germline-derived CDR1 and CDR2 are WSHSY and SAAADI.

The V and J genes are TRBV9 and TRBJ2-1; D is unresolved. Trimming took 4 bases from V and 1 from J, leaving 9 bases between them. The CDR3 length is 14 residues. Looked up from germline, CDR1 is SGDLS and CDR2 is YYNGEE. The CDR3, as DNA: TGTGCCAGCAGCCGAGAGGCTTCCTACAATGAGCAGTTCTTC. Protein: CASSREASYNEQFF.

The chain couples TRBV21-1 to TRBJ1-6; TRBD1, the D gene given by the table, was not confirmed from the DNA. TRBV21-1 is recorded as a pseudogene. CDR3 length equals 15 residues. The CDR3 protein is CASSGPGQGNSPLHF. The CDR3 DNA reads TGTGCCAGCAGCGGCCCGGGACAGGGAAACTCACCCCTCCACTTT.

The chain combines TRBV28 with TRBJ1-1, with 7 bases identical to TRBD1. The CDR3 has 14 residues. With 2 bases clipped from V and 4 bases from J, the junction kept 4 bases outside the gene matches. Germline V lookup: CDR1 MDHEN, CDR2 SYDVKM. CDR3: CASSLTGVSTEAFF. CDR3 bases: TGTGCCAGCAGTTTAACAGGGGTGAGCACTGAAGCTTTCTTT. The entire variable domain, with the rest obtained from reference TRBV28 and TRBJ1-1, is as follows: DVKVTQSSRYLVKRTGEKVFLECVQDMDHENMFWYRQDPGLGLRLIYFSYDVKMKEKGDIPEGYSVSREKKERFSLILESASTNQTSMYLCASSLTGVSTEAFFGQGTRLTVV.

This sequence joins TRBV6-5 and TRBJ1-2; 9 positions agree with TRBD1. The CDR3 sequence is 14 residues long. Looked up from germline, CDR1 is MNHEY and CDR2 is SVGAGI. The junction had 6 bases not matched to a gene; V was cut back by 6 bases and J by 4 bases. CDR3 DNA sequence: TGTGCCAGCAGACCACCGGGACAGGGCTATGGCTACACCTTC. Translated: CASRPPGQGYGYTF.